The T cell receptor beta chain described here comes from a study of blood T cell repertoires in COVID-19. Assay: immunoSEQ multiplex PCR; the TCRdb copy retains only in-frame clones and omits some. The sample gives approximately 220,000 clones, 83% of which show up once; around 2.5% is in the top ten. This CDR3 comprises 15 residues. Germline V gene sequence: CDR1 GTSNPN, CDR2 SVGIG (reference sequence). Trimming at V came to 1 base and at J to 3 bases, leaving 5 bases not matched to a gene. The sequence derives from a middle-aged woman with active or convalescent COVID-19. The chain couples TRBV30 to TRBJ1-5; 8 bases match TRBD1. Sequencing used peripheral blood. CDR3 sequence (DNA): TGTGCCTGGAGTGAGGGGCAGGGGGCCAATCAGCCCCAGCATTTT. Its translation: CAWSEGQGANQPQHF.